These T cell receptor beta chains were read from a single sample in a study of T cells in Graves' hyperthyroidism and ophthalmopathy. MiXCR, applied by TCRdb to the multiplex PCR reads, yields one record per CDR3 protein. Altogether roughly 380,000 distinct CDR3 sequences are present, approximately 15% being singletons, with the ten largest covering 8% to 13%. Sequenced: blood. The source of these receptors is a woman aged 55 to 70 with Graves' hyperthyroidism. The CDR3 runs from the conserved cysteine through the conserved F or W. A D gene is named only where the DNA matches it firmly. Rows give clone size only sometimes, using once, few, many, or a class for an expanded clone.

v_call,d_call,j_call,clone_size,cdr3_nt,cdr3_aa
TRBV20-1,-,TRBJ1-1,many,TGCAGTGCTAGAGAGGAAGCTTTCTTT,CSAREEAFF
TRBV12-3/TRBV12-4,-,TRBJ2-2,many,TGTGCCAGCAGCGGGAGTGGGTCGAACACCGGGGAGCTGTTTTTT,CASSGSGSNTGELFF
TRBV2,-,TRBJ1-6,many,TGTGCCAGCAGCGGGCAGGGAAGTAATTCACCCCTCCACTTT,CASSGQGSNSPLHF
TRBV5-1,-,TRBJ2-1,-,TGCGCCAGCAGCTTAGTCCCCACGGACAGCTCCTACAATGAGCAGTTCTTC,CASSLVPTDSSYNEQFF
TRBV20-1,TRBD2,TRBJ2-1,many,TGCAGTGCTTCACCCGGGACTAGCGGGAGGCCCCCCCAGTTCTTC,CSASPGTSGRPPQFF
TRBV5-5,TRBD1,TRBJ2-7,many,TGTGCCAGCAGCTTGGACGGGACAGATGCCTACGAGCAGTACTTC,CASSLDGTDAYEQYF
TRBV11-2,-,TRBJ2-1,many,TGTGCCAGCAGCCCGCGACCTGCGAGCTCCTACAATGAGCAGTTCTTC,CASSPRPASSYNEQFF
TRBV19,TRBD1,TRBJ2-4,few,TGTGCCAGTTTTGGACAGGGGGTGGGGATAGCCAAAAACATTCAGTACTTC,CASFGQGVGIAKNIQYF
TRBV2,-,TRBJ2-7,many,TGTGCCAGCAGCGAGTCCTTCGGCTACGAGCAGTACTTC,CASSESFGYEQYF
TRBV6-1,-,TRBJ2-7,-,TGTGCCGGGGCCGGGTCCTTCGCCTACGAGCAGTACTTC,CAGAGSFAYEQYF
TRBV7-2,-,TRBJ1-4,few,TGTGCCAGCAGCTTAGACGGAGGACCTAATGAAAAACTGTTTTTT,CASSLDGGPNEKLFF
TRBV12-3/TRBV12-4,TRBD1,TRBJ1-1,many,TGTGCCAGCAGACTCGACAGGGAGGACACTGAAGCTTTCTTT,CASRLDREDTEAFF
TRBV28,TRBD2,TRBJ2-7,many,TGTGCCAGCAGCAAGACTAGCGGGAGGGCCGGCTCCTACGAGCAGTACTTC,CASSKTSGRAGSYEQYF
TRBV6-5,-,TRBJ2-1,many,TGTGCCAGCAGTTACGACCGGGGCGCGAACAATGAGCAGTTCTTC,CASSYDRGANNEQFF